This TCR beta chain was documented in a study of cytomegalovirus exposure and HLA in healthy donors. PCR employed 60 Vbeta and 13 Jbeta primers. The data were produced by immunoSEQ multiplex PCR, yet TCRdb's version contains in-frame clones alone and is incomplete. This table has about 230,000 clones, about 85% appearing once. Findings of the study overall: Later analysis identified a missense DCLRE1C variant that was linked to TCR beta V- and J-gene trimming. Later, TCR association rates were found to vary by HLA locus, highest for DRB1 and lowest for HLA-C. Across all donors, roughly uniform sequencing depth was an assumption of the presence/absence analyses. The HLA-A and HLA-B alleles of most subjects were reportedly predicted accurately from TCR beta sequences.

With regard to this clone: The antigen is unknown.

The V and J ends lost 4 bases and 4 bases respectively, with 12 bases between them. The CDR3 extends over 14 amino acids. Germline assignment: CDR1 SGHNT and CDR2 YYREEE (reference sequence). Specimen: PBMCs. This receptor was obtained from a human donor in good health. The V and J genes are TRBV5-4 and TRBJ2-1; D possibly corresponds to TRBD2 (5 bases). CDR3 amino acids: CASSPGTGYNEQFF. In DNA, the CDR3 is TGTGCCAGCAGCCCGGGAACGGGGTACAATGAGCAGTTCTTC.